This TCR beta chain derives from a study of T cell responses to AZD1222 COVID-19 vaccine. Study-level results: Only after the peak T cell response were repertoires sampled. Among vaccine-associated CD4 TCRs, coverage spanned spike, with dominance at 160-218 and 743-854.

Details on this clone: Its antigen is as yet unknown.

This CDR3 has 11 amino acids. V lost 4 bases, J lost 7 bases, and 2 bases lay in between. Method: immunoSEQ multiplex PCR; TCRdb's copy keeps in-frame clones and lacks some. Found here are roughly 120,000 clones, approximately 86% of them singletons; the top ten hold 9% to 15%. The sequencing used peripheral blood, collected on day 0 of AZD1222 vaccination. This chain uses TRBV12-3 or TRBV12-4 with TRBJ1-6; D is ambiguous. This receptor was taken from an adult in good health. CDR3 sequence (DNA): TGTGCCAGCAGTTCAAATTCACCCCTCCACTTT. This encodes CASSSNSPLHF.